Each of the 3 T cell receptor beta chains below was sequenced from the same sample in a study of T cell clones after liver transplantation (dated by TCRdb to the late 2010s). Library method: the immunoSEQ multiplex PCR assay. TCRdb took this table from immuneACCESS and kept in-frame rearrangements with V and J called. Such tables lack part of the clones; where checked against another copy, unresolved V genes explain under half of the gap, and the rest is unexplained. For this sample there are some 80,000 clones; roughly 80% appear just once. More than 2% of the sample lies in the top ten. Sequenced here: CD4+ T cells from blood, sampled 48 to 50 months after liver transplant. These receptors all stem from a human patient who received a liver transplant. Because of the transplant, the T cells may be the graft donor's rather than the patient's own.

This clone was seen once. V usage is TRBV11-2 and J usage is TRBJ2-7; TRBD1 matches 10 bases. J lost 4 bases, V lost 5 bases, and 11 bases had no gene match. The germline V gene has CDR1 SGHAT and CDR2 FQNNGV. CDR3 length equals 16 residues. CDR3 in DNA: TGTGCCAGCAGCCCGCGACAGGGGGCTACGGTTTACGAGCAGTACTTC. Translation: CASSPRQGATVYEQYF.

The genes are TRBV5-6 and TRBJ2-5; TRBD1 aligns across 7 bases. The V gene's germline CDR1 is SGHDT and CDR2 YYEEEE. The CDR3 is made up of 13 amino acids. With V trimmed by 3 bases and J by 2 bases, 1 base remained unmatched. CDR3 protein: CASSWDSQETQYF. CDR3 bases: TGTGCCAGCAGCTGGGACAGTCAAGAGACCCAGTACTTC.

The rearrangement joins TRBV7-2 to TRBJ2-5, with a tentative D call TRBD1 (6 bases). The CDR3 has 15 residues. Trimming cost V 7 bases and J 4 bases, with 19 bases left between them. CDR1 is SGHTA, CDR2 FQGNSA, per germline. The CDR3 bases are TGTGCCAGCACCCTACGCAGGGGTCAGGGAGAGACCCAGTACTTC. This codes for CASTLRRGQGETQYF.